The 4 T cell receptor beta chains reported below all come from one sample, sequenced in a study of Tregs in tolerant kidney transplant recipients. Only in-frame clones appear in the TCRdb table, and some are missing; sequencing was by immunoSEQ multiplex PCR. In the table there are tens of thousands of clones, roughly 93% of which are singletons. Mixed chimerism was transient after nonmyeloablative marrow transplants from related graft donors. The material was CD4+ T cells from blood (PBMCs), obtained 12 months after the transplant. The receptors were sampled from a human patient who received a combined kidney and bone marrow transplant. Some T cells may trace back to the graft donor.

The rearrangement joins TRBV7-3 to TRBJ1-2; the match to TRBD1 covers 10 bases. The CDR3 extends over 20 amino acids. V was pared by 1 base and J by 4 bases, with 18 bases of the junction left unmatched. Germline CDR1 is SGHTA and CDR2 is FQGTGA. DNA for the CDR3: TGTGCCAGCAGCTTAATTCACTCCGGGACAGGGGTAAGAGTGGGCTATGGCTACACCTTC. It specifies CASSLIHSGTGVRVGYGYTF.

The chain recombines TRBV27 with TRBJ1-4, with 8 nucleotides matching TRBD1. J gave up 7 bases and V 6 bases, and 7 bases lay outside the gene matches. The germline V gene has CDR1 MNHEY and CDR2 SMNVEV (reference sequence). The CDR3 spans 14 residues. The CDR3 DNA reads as TGTGCCAGCAGGAGACAGGGGTTGAGTGAAAAACTGTTTTTT. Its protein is CASRRQGLSEKLFF.

The CDR3 loop reads CASSPRRATEGEKLFF. The CDR3 DNA sequence: TGTGCCAGCAGCCCCCGGCGGGCTACCGAGGGAGAAAAACTGTTTTTT. The chain is built from TRBV11-1 and TRBJ1-4, with D hard to call. CDR1 and CDR2 from the germline V gene are SGHAT and FQDESV (reference sequence). The CDR3 consists of 16 residues. The ends were cut back, 5 bases at V and 8 bases at J, with 21 bases in the middle. Using reference TRBV11-1 and TRBJ1-4 for the parts outside the CDR3, the full variable domain is EAEVAQSPRYKITEKSQAVAFWCDPISGHATLYWYRQILGQGPELLVQFQDESVVDDSQLPKDRFSAERLKGVDSTLKIQPAELGDSAMYLCASSPRRATEGEKLFFGSGTQLSVL.

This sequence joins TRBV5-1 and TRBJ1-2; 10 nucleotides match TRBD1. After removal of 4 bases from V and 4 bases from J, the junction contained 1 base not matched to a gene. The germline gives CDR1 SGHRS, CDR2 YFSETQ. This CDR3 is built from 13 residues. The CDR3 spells CASSGTGAYGYTF. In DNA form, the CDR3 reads TGCGCCAGCAGCGGGACAGGGGCCTATGGCTACACCTTC.